This paragraph covers one T cell receptor beta chain sequence. The sample originates from a study of blood T cell repertoires in COVID-19. As for the study in general: T cells, B-cell-depleted T cells, or PBMCs supplied cDNA or gDNA.

V dropped 1 base and J dropped 4 bases, with 13 bases sitting between them. The CDR3 covers 16 residues. CDR1 MNHNS and CDR2 SASEGT come from the germline V gene. Sequencing was performed with immunoSEQ multiplex PCR; in TCRdb, only in-frame clones are kept and a portion is missing. The data show about 180,000 clones, with approximately 85% seen just once and approximately 7.6% held by the top ten. Seattle's enrolled individuals joined amid active infection and were then monitored longitudinally. V usage is TRBV6-1 and J usage is TRBJ2-2; possible D gene TRBD2, 7 bases. The receptor comes from a woman aged 60-75 years with COVID-19, enrolled during active disease. Sequencing was performed on peripheral blood. CDR3 coding DNA: TGTGCCAGCAGTGAAGTCCTGGGAGGGGGCACCGGGGAGCTGTTTTTT. Translation: CASSEVLGGGTGELFF.